The next 21 T cell receptor beta chains were all read from a single sample in a study of blood T cell repertoires in COVID-19. Measured with immunoSEQ multiplex PCR; TCRdb has only the in-frame clones, and not every one. This sample has 60,000 to 70,000 clones; roughly 85% occur once, and the top ten carry around 2.9%. The specimen was peripheral blood. Receptors were obtained from a man older than 75 with acute or convalescent COVID-19.

The chain has TRBV11-1 and TRBJ1-3; D call uncertain. CDR3 length equals 14 residues. Germline loops: CDR1 SGHAT, CDR2 FQDESV (reference sequence). V shed 0 bases and J shed 4 bases, with 7 bases lying between them. The DNA for the CDR3 is TGTGCCAGCAGCTTAGCGTTCTCCGGAAACACCATATATTTT. It translates to CASSLAFSGNTIYF.

The CDR3 is CASSPSRNEQFF. The CDR3 bases are TGTGCCAGTAGTCCCTCGCGTAATGAGCAGTTCTTC. The chain uses TRBV19 and TRBJ2-1; unclear D gene. From germline, CDR1 is LNHDA and CDR2 SQIVND (reference sequence). The V and J ends lost 5 bases and 7 bases respectively, with 9 bases between them. The CDR3 runs to 12 residues.

The chain is built from TRBV7-2 and TRBJ2-7; the D gene is possibly TRBD2 (5 bases). Per the germline V gene, CDR1 is SGHTA and CDR2 is FQGNSA. V was shortened by 5 bases and J by 3 bases, with 20 bases between the two germline ends. This CDR3 region has 16 residues. The CDR3 here is CASSRPVAGGRYEQYF. The CDR3 DNA follows: TGTGCCAGCAGCCGCCCTGTCGCGGGCGGACGCTACGAGCAGTACTTC. Supplemented by reference TRBV7-2 and TRBJ2-7, the full variable domain reads GAGVSQSPSNKVTEKGKDVELRCDPISGHTALYWYRQSLGQGLEFLIYFQGNSAPDKSGLPSDRFSAERTGGSVSTLTIQRTQQEDSAVYLCASSRPVAGGRYEQYFGPGTRLTVT.

This chain links TRBV6-4 with TRBJ2-1, with TRBD2 matching over 11 bases. Trimming at V came to 3 bases and at J to 7 bases, leaving 5 bases not matched to a gene. Germline CDR1 and CDR2: MRHNA and SNTAGT. The CDR3 contains 15 residues. The CDR3 loop is CASSELAGGPNEQFF. CDR3 nucleotides: TGTGCCAGCAGTGAATTAGCGGGAGGGCCTAATGAGCAGTTCTTC.

This rearrangement joins TRBV5-4 to TRBJ2-6, with D possibly TRBD1 on 5 matching bases. The CDR3 sequence is 15 residues long. Germline V CDR1 and CDR2: SGHNT, YYREEE (reference sequence). Trimming took off 0 bases at V and 2 bases at J, with 6 bases between the two ends. The CDR3 nucleotides read TGTGCCAGCAGCTTGGAAGGGGCTGGGGCCAACGTCCTGACTTTC. Encoded protein: CASSLEGAGANVLTF. The whole variable domain, remainder taken from reference TRBV5-4 and TRBJ2-6, is ETGVTQSPTHLIKTRGQQVTLRCSSQSGHNTVSWYQQALGQGPQFIFQYYREEENGRGNFPPRFSGLQFPNYSSELNVNALELDDSALYLCASSLEGAGANVLTFGAGSRLTVL.

This clone has more than one count but fewer than ten. The chain uses TRBV7-2 and TRBJ2-7, with TRBD2 identical over 13 bases. Trimming at V came to 2 bases and at J to 4 bases, leaving 5 bases not matched to a gene. CDR1 and CDR2 (germline): SGHTA, FQGNSA. This CDR3 contains 16 residues. CDR3 coding DNA: TGTGCCAGCAGCTTACTACTAGCGGGAGGGGCTTACGAGCAGTACTTC. Its protein product is CASSLLLAGGAYEQYF.

The chain's CDR3 is CASSSGQDIANYGYTF. As DNA, the CDR3 is TGCGCCAGCAGCTCGGGACAGGACATAGCTAACTATGGCTACACCTTC. The V and J genes are TRBV4-1 and TRBJ1-2; 8 bases line up with TRBD1. V lost 5 bases and J lost 0; bases outside the gene matches: 8. Per the germline V gene, CDR1 is MGHRA and CDR2 is YSYEKL. The CDR3 runs 16 residues.

V usage is TRBV7-2 and J usage is TRBJ2-7, with 8 bases matching TRBD2. V dropped 0 bases and J dropped 5; count of bases not matched to a gene: 3. The CDR3 is made up of 14 amino acids. Germline V gives CDR1 SGHTA, CDR2 FQGNSA. The CDR3 DNA is TGTGCCAGCAGCTTAGCACGGACTAGCAACGAGCAGTACTTC. Its protein product is CASSLARTSNEQYF. The full variable domain, its missing parts supplied by reference TRBV7-2 and TRBJ2-7, is GAGVSQSPSNKVTEKGKDVELRCDPISGHTALYWYRQSLGQGLEFLIYFQGNSAPDKSGLPSDRFSAERTGGSVSTLTIQRTQQEDSAVYLCASSLARTSNEQYFGPGTRLTVT.

This clone was counted once. V is TRBV5-6 and J is TRBJ2-3; 11 positions match TRBD2. Germline values: CDR1 SGHDT, CDR2 YYEEEE. This CDR3 spans 14 amino acids. With V trimmed by 1 base and J by 6 bases, 1 base remained unmatched. The CDR3 protein is CASSLLAGGDTQYF. The CDR3 DNA reads as TGTGCCAGCAGCTTGCTAGCGGGAGGTGATACGCAGTATTTT.

This chain joins TRBV21-1 and TRBJ2-1; the D call of TRBD2 is as the table states it, not checked on the DNA. TRBV21-1 is a known pseudogene. The CDR3 is made up of 18 amino acids. CDR3 amino acids: CASSKGRLAGLSYNEQFF. DNA for the CDR3: TGTGCCAGCAGCAAAGGGCGTTTAGCGGGCCTCTCCTACAATGAGCAGTTCTTC.

J is TRBJ2-5 and V is TRBV10-1; the match to TRBD2 covers 10 bases. Per germline, CDR1 WNHNN and CDR2 SYGVQD (reference sequence). Losses at the gene ends were 8 bases for V and 5 bases for J; bases not matched to a gene: 11. CDR3 length: 15 amino acids. CDR3 region: CASSEGAGGPETQYF. The CDR3 nucleotides are TGCGCCAGCTCCGAAGGAGCGGGAGGGCCGGAGACCCAGTACTTC.

This sequence joins TRBV19 and TRBJ1-1; 9 bases are shared with TRBD1. J gave up 1 base and V 5 bases, and 5 bases lay outside the gene matches. The CDR3 consists of 15 residues. The V gene's germline CDR1 is LNHDA and CDR2 SQIVND (reference sequence). The CDR3 reads CASSQQGAGNTEAFF. The DNA for the CDR3 is TGTGCCAGTAGTCAACAGGGGGCAGGGAACACTGAAGCTTTCTTT.

This chain links TRBV7-2 with TRBJ2-7, with TRBD1 matching over 7 bases. Unmatched junction bases numbered 12, after V lost 4 bases and J lost 6 bases. The CDR3 is made up of 15 amino acids. CDR1 is SGHTA, CDR2 FQGNSA, per germline. DNA of the CDR3: TGTGCCAGCAGCTCCTCAATGACAGGGACCGGCGAGCAGTACTTC. Its protein product is CASSSSMTGTGEQYF.

This clone turned up a few times. The chain has TRBV7-2 and TRBJ2-5; maybe TRBD2 (6 bases). The germline V gene encodes CDR1 SGHTA and CDR2 FQGNSA. The CDR3 has 14 residues. Between the trimmed V and J ends, which lost 5 bases and 4 bases, there was a span of 14 bases. CDR3 nucleotide sequence: TGTGCCAGCAGCCCCGGGAGCCTGGGAGAGACCCAGTACTTC. Protein sequence: CASSPGSLGETQYF.

The V and J genes are TRBV24-1 and TRBJ1-4, with D tentatively TRBD1 (5 bases). Germline values: CDR1 KGHDR, CDR2 SFDVKD. V gave up 10 bases and J gave up 2 bases, with 16 bases separating them. CDR3 size: 15 residues. This CDR3 is CATSNGGETNEKLFF. CDR3 DNA sequence: TGTGCCACGAGTAACGGGGGAGAGACTAATGAAAAACTGTTTTTT.

The chain links TRBV5-1 to TRBJ1-5; D is unresolved. Germline CDR1 is SGHRS and CDR2 is YFSETQ. Trimming took off 1 base at V and 0 bases at J, with 8 bases between the two ends. This CDR3 is built from 15 residues. The CDR3 protein is CASSLSGDSNQPQHF. DNA of the CDR3: TGCGCCAGCAGCTTGTCAGGCGATAGCAATCAGCCCCAGCATTTT.

The rearrangement links TRBV3-1 (or the pseudogene TRBV3-2) to TRBJ2-7; 14 nucleotides align to TRBD2. In germline, CDR1 is LGHDT, CDR2 YNNKEL (reference sequence). This CDR3 comprises 16 residues. After removal of 1 base from V and 5 bases from J, the junction contained 4 bases not matched to a gene. The CDR3 nucleotides are TGTGCCAGCAGCCAAGCCGGGACTAGCGGGAGACACGAGCAGTACTTC. As protein: CASSQAGTSGRHEQYF.

This chain connects TRBV9 to TRBJ2-7, with 8 bases aligning to TRBD1. V lost 3 bases and J lost 0; bases outside the gene matches: 5. This CDR3 is 15 amino acids long. The germline CDR1 and CDR2 sequences are SGDLS and YYNGEE. In DNA, the CDR3 is TGTGCCAGCAGCGCACAGGGGGGCCCCTCCTACGAGCAGTACTTC. Translation: CASSAQGGPSYEQYF.

The rearrangement links TRBV5-6 to TRBJ2-5, with 14 nucleotides matching TRBD2. The germline CDR1 and CDR2 sequences are SGHDT and YYEEEE. This CDR3 region has 16 residues. J lost 5 bases, V lost 6 bases, and 9 bases had no gene match. The CDR3: CASTGLAGARSETQYF. In DNA, the CDR3 is TGTGCCAGCACGGGACTAGCGGGAGCCCGGTCGGAGACCCAGTACTTC. Full variable domain (rest looked up from reference TRBV5-6 and TRBJ2-5): DAGVTQSPTHLIKTRGQQVTLRCSPKSGHDTVSWYQQALGQGPQFIFQYYEEEERQRGNFPDRFSGHQFPNYSSELNVNALLLGDSALYLCASTGLAGARSETQYFGPGTRLLVL.

The J gene is TRBJ2-1, the V gene TRBV27; maybe TRBD1 (5 bases). CDR1 is MNHEY and CDR2 is SMNVEV in the germline V gene (reference sequence). V shed 0 bases and J shed 10 bases, with 10 bases lying between them. The CDR3 sequence is 13 residues long. The CDR3 region has the DNA TGTGCCAGCAGTTTATCCCAGGGAAGGGAGCAGTTCTTC. As protein: CASSLSQGREQFF.

V and J are TRBV14 and TRBJ2-1, with 7 bases aligning to TRBD2. V was pared by 6 bases and J by 5 bases, with 16 bases of the junction left unmatched. Per germline, CDR1 SGHDN and CDR2 FVKESK. The CDR3 length is 17 residues. The CDR3 DNA follows: TGTGCCAGCAGAAGTCTAGCGGAGGCCTCCCCCCACAATGAGCAGTTCTTC. Encoded protein: CASRSLAEASPHNEQFF.